This T cell receptor (beta chain) comes out of a study of blood T cell repertoires in COVID-19. Original processing methods: Amplification of reference gene primers was used by the study to estimate nucleated cell counts. The repertoire was sequenced with immunoSEQ multiplex PCR; TCRdb's copy has only in-frame clones and lacks some. The V and J calls and clone size are taken from that table; D and trimming were inferred from the DNA. The data contain 130,000 to 150,000 clones, about 80% of them singletons. The CDR3 extends over 16 amino acids. Germline lookup yields CDR1 SEHNR and CDR2 FQNEAQ (reference sequence). Trimming cost V 4 bases and J 2 bases, with 15 bases left between them.

Sequencing was carried out using peripheral blood. This receptor was obtained from an older man who had recovered from COVID-19. The V call is TRBV7-9, the J call TRBJ1-3; TRBD1 might be the D (6 bases). Here the CDR3 reads CASSSWGQTAGNTIYF. CDR3 DNA sequence: TGTGCCAGCAGCTCGTGGGGGCAGACCGCTGGAAACACCATATATTTT.